This record looks at one T cell receptor (beta chain) sequence and its context. The clone's antigen remains unknown. No base quality information exists; no much larger clone differs at one position. The cohort was made up of approximately 700 healthy bone marrow donors. At the time of sampling, every cohort member was nominally healthy, though immune exposures that went unrecorded were likely present. The donor was CMV seropositive and was included in the group of some 290 seropositive cohort members. Every donor gave a peripheral blood sample, and the peripheral blood mononuclear cells from that sample were used for TCR beta sequencing. Genomic DNA extraction from the blood cell samples was performed with the Qiagen DNeasy Blood Extraction Kit. The entry originates in a study of cytomegalovirus exposure and HLA in healthy donors listed by TCRdb under 2017. Describing the broader study: In an earlier analysis of approximately 640 of the donors, less than 350 Gb of sequence data and 117 million unique TCR beta sequences from about 179 million T cells were reported. A later genetic analysis used genome-wide SNP genotypes for about 55% of the 666 donors, treating that subset as a discovery cohort. The study aimed to test whether signatures of past pathogen exposure could be identified by cataloging public T cell receptors. High-throughput TCR immunosequencing, statistical association of individual TCRs with disease status, and machine learning were combined to predict cytomegalovirus infection status. The study used immunosequencing to profile the T cell repertoires of around 600 subjects and linked those repertoires to cytomegalovirus serostatus. Typing coverage differed by locus: A, B, C, DRB1 and DQB1 were typed in roughly 629-630 donors, DQA1 in 500 to 550, DPA1 in around 610, and DPB1 in just under 480. The genetic ancestry cluster associated with self-reported Caucasian donors included approximately 85% of the approximately 400 genotyped donors. Besides the first cohort of more than 650 subjects, a separate validation cohort made up of 120 different subjects was used. HLA typing covered class I and class II loci at four-digit resolution. All discovery cohort repertoires had been generated on a single sequencing platform. The later analysis used no new phenotypic data to find candidate immune exposures, relying instead on TCR beta sequences and their occurrence across donors. Across around 400 genotyped donors of the cohort, an average of approximately 240,000 unique TCR beta nucleotide sequences per donor were sequenced, and 15% to 20% of those sequences were non-productive. Donor age, sex, ethnicity and CMV serostatus were collected together with the repertoire data. A few DR-DQ haplotypes were treated as single units for association and clustering because of strong linkage in the cohort. A later analysis re-analyzed previously published TCR beta repertoires from approximately 670 donors and added high-resolution HLA genotyping to study TCR occurrence patterns. In an earlier analysis of 587 of the donors, high-throughput TCR beta sequencing was used to judge whether each TCR beta V gene segment behaved as functional or pseudogenic. About 280 gigabases of sequencing data and roughly 90 million unique TCR sequences were included in an early release covering roughly 600 HLA-typed donors.

The germline V gene provides CDR1 SGHTA and CDR2 FQGNSA. The CDR3 measures 15 amino acids from cysteine to phenylalanine. Only the CDR3 DNA is retained, 45 bases long and in frame from the first base. V lost 5 bases and J lost 0 bases, and the count of bases not matched to a germline gene is 6. General conclusions and limits of the study: In a later genetic analysis, fewer N-insertions in productive TCRs were reported among donors in an Asian-associated ancestry cluster than the 666-donor mean. HLA typing was unavailable for some donors at each locus, so association tests used only the typed subset. In a later analysis, HLA-associated TCR beta chains showed more clonal expansion and lower generation probabilities than non-associated chains that were equally common. The sequencing pipeline was judged likely to have produced a cluster of highly shared sequence variants as a technical artifact. Only TCR beta chains were sequenced in this cohort, and the absence of alpha or paired-chain data limited detectable features. Several of the top co-occurrence clusters appeared to be linked to parvovirus B19, influenza, CMV and Epstein-Barr virus, according to a later analysis. Most TCR sequences were observed very rarely across donors, whereas some public TCRs were present in many individuals. In vitro tests confirmed that a few of the cytomegalovirus-associated TCR beta chains recognize cytomegalovirus antigens. The study listed 164 TCR beta chains as associated with cytomegalovirus. Strong co-occurrence of HLA alleles, especially DR and DQ, made assigning TCR associations to individual alleles difficult. In a later analysis, most CMV-associated TCR beta chains were found to appear HLA-restricted, with HLA associations seemingly driven largely by CMV exposure. Because counts were too low, around 18 rarely observed V segments, including chromosome 9 orphons, were left out of the earlier analysis of 500 to 750 of the donors. The classifier was reported to diagnose cytomegalovirus status with high specificity and sensitivity in both the original cohort and the validation cohort. At a false discovery rate of 0.05, a later analysis linked some 18,000 TCR beta sequences to specific HLA alleles. Some IMGT-functional V segments, including TRBV6-2 and TRBV6-3, could not be distinguished by the 87-base-pair reads and were therefore excluded. The presence/absence analyses assumed that sequencing depth was roughly uniform across donors, and that assumption may not be true. Correlated functional status among segregating V segments might reflect linkage disequilibrium, but an unknown experimental factor could not be ruled out. The authors suggested that the approach could potentially be extended to other disease states and immunological phenotypes. In a later genetic analysis, a missense DCLRE1C variant was associated with V-gene and J-gene trimming of TCR beta chains, and the association was replicated in an independent cohort. Broadly in line with IMGT annotations, most TCR beta V segments showed up in productive rearrangements about 87% or about 30% of the time in an earlier analysis of some 590 of the donors. A further reported finding was that TCR beta sequences accurately predicted the HLA-A and HLA-B alleles for most subjects in the first cohort. For the cohort, immune exposure information was limited to CMV serostatus. In a later analysis, TCR association rates were found to vary across HLA loci, with the most associated TCRs seen for DRB1 alleles and the fewest for HLA-C alleles.

Library prep was done by the immunoSEQ multiplex PCR assay. For the multiplex PCR, a mixture combining 60 forward primers for TCR Vbeta segments and 13 reverse primers for TCR Jbeta segments was used. The CDR3 region of rearranged TCR beta genes was amplified from genomic DNA with a multiplex PCR assay. Amplified TCR beta libraries were sequenced as 87-base-pair reads on the Illumina HiSeq System. The authors' analysis ran thus. In a later analysis, tens of millions of unique TCR beta chains were counted across the roughly 670 repertoires, and roughly 11 million of these chains were shared by at least two donors. A nearest-neighbor algorithm error-corrected the raw reads and collapsed the reads into unique sequences, merging closely related sequences to remove PCR and sequencing errors. To assign V, D and J gene segments, CDR3 sequences were aligned to IMGT reference sequences. For a sequence to be retained, a match of at least six nucleotides to both a V gene segment and a J gene segment was required. Rearrangements were classified as productive when the CDR3 lacked stop codons and remained in frame with V and J, and all other rearrangements were classified as non-productive. CDR3 was defined by IMGT convention, running from the second conserved V-encoded cysteine to the conserved J-encoded phenylalanine. The earlier analysis of about 590 of the donors excluded sequences that lacked an unambiguous match to a single V gene segment. An earlier analysis of 450 to 650 of the donors called V segments functional above 56.7% productive rearrangements and segregating when the between-donor standard deviation exceeded 5%. A statistical classification framework was built for diagnosing cytomegalovirus status from the catalog of TCR beta chain sequences. A later analysis assigned V and J genes by comparing TCR nucleotide sequences with IMGT/GENE-DB human TR gene sequences. In a later analysis, CDR3 sequences and most-parsimonious VDJ recombination scenarios were assigned using the TCRdist pipeline. A later analysis defined each TCR beta chain by its CDR3 amino acid sequence plus V-gene family, and excluded reads lacking a unique V-gene family. To address suspected cross-contamination and a sequencing artifact, a later analysis removed some 620 highly shared, low-generation-probability nucleotide sequences. In a later analysis, a clonal expansion index was calculated for each public chain from normalized within-repertoire ranks of inferred template counts. In a later analysis, generation probabilities were computed using a VDJ recombination model fitted to out-of-frame rearrangements, and the results were checked against IGoR. A later analysis scored TCR-TCR, TCR-HLA and TCR-CMV co-occurrence with hypergeometric tests, applying a repertoire-size bias correction to TCR pairs. False discovery rates were estimated in a later analysis by permuting HLA or CMV assignments 20 times. In a later analysis, co-occurring TCRs were grouped with DBSCAN, and TCRdist sequence similarity was added when clustering was performed within HLA-allele-positive subsets. Co-occurrence clustering excluded repertoires with fewer than 30,000 or more than 120,000 public chains, plus five with anomalous nucleotide sharing. TCRdb provides this immuneACCESS table in a form limited to in-frame rearrangements. Some clones are lacking; in checked studies, under half of them reflect an unresolved V gene, and why the rest are absent is not known. That table supplies the V and J calls and clone size; D and trimming were determined from the DNA. This sample is represented by about 200,000 clones; 78% of them were singletons. The ten top clones hold around 14% of the sample.

The sequence was obtained from a woman in her twenties or thirties in good health and CMV-seropositive. The sequenced material came from PBMCs. The chain was built from TRBV7-2 and TRBJ1-1; 7 central bases correspond to TRBD1. The CDR3 in this case is CASSLLGQVNTEAFF. The DNA reads as follows: TGTGCCAGCAGCCTCCTAGGACAGGTGAACACTGAAGCTTTCTTT.